This TCR beta chain appears in the sequencing data of a study of blood T cell repertoires in COVID-19. The overall study: The United States, Italy and Spain provided the acute and convalescent COVID-19 samples. T cells, B-cell-depleted T cells, or PBMCs supplied cDNA or gDNA.

V trimming: 2 bases; J trimming: 6 bases; junction bases outside the gene matches: 4. Germline V gene sequence: CDR1 SGHRS, CDR2 YFSETQ. The CDR3 is 14 amino acids. Assay used: immunoSEQ multiplex PCR; TCRdb lists only in-frame clones, some missing. Altogether 200,000 to 250,000 clones are present, 80% to 85% being singletons, with the ten largest covering roughly 8%. The source material was peripheral blood. The TCR originated in a woman aged 80 or over with COVID-19, enrolled during active disease. The chain joins TRBV5-1 to TRBJ1-4; 7 nucleotides match TRBD1. CDR3 loop: CASSLGQADEKLFF. The CDR3 DNA is TGCGCCAGCAGCTTAGGACAGGCGGATGAAAAACTGTTTTTT.